The 20 T cell receptor beta chains listed next were all sequenced from one sample in a study of T cell responses to AZD1222 COVID-19 vaccine. This table comes from immunoSEQ multiplex PCR, and its TCRdb copy is limited to in-frame clones, with some not included. The data hold about 70,000 clones, with around nine tenths observed a single time. The sequences come from peripheral blood, collected 28 days after the second dose of the MenACWY control vaccine. These receptors originate from an adult who received the MenACWY meningococcal vaccine as a control.

The genes are TRBV2 and TRBJ2-2, with 9 nucleotides matching TRBD1. This CDR3 comprises 16 residues. CDR1 and CDR2 (germline): SNHLY, FYNNEI. J lost 2 bases, V lost 5 bases, and 6 bases had no gene match. The CDR3 sequence: CASSITGGINTGELFF. CDR3 sequence (DNA): TGTGCCAGCAGTATTACAGGGGGCATCAACACCGGGGAGCTGTTTTTT.

The chain is built from TRBV11-2 and TRBJ2-7; 8 nucleotides match TRBD1. The germline gives CDR1 SGHAT, CDR2 FQNNGV. Trimming removed 6 bases from V and 7 bases from J; junction bases left unmatched: 17. The CDR3 extends over 16 amino acids. The CDR3 DNA reads as TGTGCCAGCAGTCCTAACACGGGACAGGTCATAGGTGAGCAGTACTTC. Amino acids: CASSPNTGQVIGEQYF.

This chain joins TRBV3-1 (or the pseudogene TRBV3-2) and TRBJ1-2; D call uncertain. The germline V and J ends were trimmed by 4 bases and 2 bases, with 14 bases remaining between them. The CDR3 covers 15 residues. The V gene's germline CDR1 is LGHDT and CDR2 YNNKEL (reference sequence). The DNA for the CDR3 is TGTGCCAGCAGCCTTACGACGACGGGGAACTATGGCTACACCTTC. This sequence encodes CASSLTTTGNYGYTF.

The chain joins TRBV11-2 to TRBJ1-2, with 8 positions matching TRBD1. Germline V gene lookup returns CDR1 SGHAT and CDR2 FQNNGV. Trimming at V came to 4 bases and at J to 4 bases, leaving 11 bases not matched to a gene. The CDR3 contains 16 residues. This CDR3 reads CASSSHRQGSGYGYTF. CDR3 nucleotide sequence: TGTGCCAGCAGCTCACACAGACAGGGGTCGGGCTATGGCTACACCTTC.

The genes are TRBV5-1 and TRBJ2-1, with 12 nucleotides matching TRBD1. J was trimmed by 9 bases and V by 4 bases; bases with no gene match: 8. Germline CDR1 is SGHRS and CDR2 is YFSETQ. The CDR3 runs to 15 residues. In DNA form, the CDR3 reads TGCGCCAGCAGCCTTGGGACAGGGGGCCTTTCTGAGCAGTTCTTC. Translating gives CASSLGTGGLSEQFF.

The chain links TRBV18 to TRBJ2-7, with a tentative D call TRBD2 (5 bases). Per the germline V gene, CDR1 is KGHSH and CDR2 is LQKENI. The V end was cut by 2 bases, the J end by 2 bases, with 10 bases between. This CDR3 is built from 14 residues. For the CDR3, the DNA is TGTGCCAGCTCACCAGAGGGTTGGACCTACGAGCAGTACTTC. Its translation: CASSPEGWTYEQYF.

The gene calls are TRBV18 and TRBJ1-2; D remains unclear. Germline CDR1 KGHSH, CDR2 LQKENI. The CDR3 covers 16 residues. Between the trimmed V and J ends, which lost 0 bases and 2 bases, there was a span of 13 bases. As DNA, the CDR3 is TGTGCCAGCTCACCACCGATGGGGAGGGCCAACTATGGCTACACCTTC. Amino acids: CASSPPMGRANYGYTF.

The chain employs TRBV30 and TRBJ2-5; 8 nucleotides align to TRBD2. Trimming at V came to 0 bases and at J to 5 bases, leaving 8 bases not matched to a gene. This CDR3 region has 15 residues. CDR1 GTSNPN and CDR2 SVGIG come from the germline V gene (reference sequence). The DNA of the CDR3 is TGTGCCTGGAGTGTCTCACTAGCGGAAAGTGAGACCCAGTACTTC. Translated, it gives CAWSVSLAESETQYF.

The gene calls are TRBV6-1 and TRBJ1-4; D is unresolved. The germline V and J ends were trimmed by 3 bases and 7 bases, with 15 bases remaining between them. The CDR3 consists of 15 residues. The germline V gene encodes CDR1 MNHNS and CDR2 SASEGT. The CDR3 nucleotides are TGTGCCAGCAGTGATCTTGTCGAAGAAGGTGAAAAACTGTTTTTT. This codes for CASSDLVEEGEKLFF.

The J gene is TRBJ2-1, the V gene TRBV3-1 (or the pseudogene TRBV3-2); 10 bases are shared with TRBD2. CDR1 is LGHDT and CDR2 is YNNKEL in the germline V gene (reference sequence). There are 16 residues in the CDR3. The V gene end was trimmed by 4 bases and the J gene end by 2 bases; junction bases not matched to a gene: 5. This CDR3 is CASSPLAGAAYNEQFF. The CDR3 coding sequence is TGTGCCAGCAGCCCCCTAGCGGGAGCCGCCTACAATGAGCAGTTCTTC.

The rearrangement links TRBV28 to TRBJ1-5; no definite D call. The CDR3 has 13 residues. CDR1 and CDR2 (germline): MDHEN, SYDVKM. V was clipped by 6 bases and J by 7 bases, with 13 bases between them. CDR3 in DNA: TGTGCCAGCAGCAATGAAAACTACCAGCCCCAGCATTTT. This gives the protein CASSNENYQPQHF.

V is TRBV7-6 and J is TRBJ1-1; D is undetermined. V lost 1 base and J 1 base, leaving 4 bases between the germline ends. CDR3 length: 13 residues. Germline V CDR1 and CDR2: SGHVS, FNYEAQ. The CDR3, as DNA: TGTGCCAGCAGCTTAGGCCAGAACACTGAAGCTTTCTTT. Translation gives CASSLGQNTEAFF. The whole variable domain, remainder taken from reference TRBV7-6 and TRBJ1-1, is GAGVSQSPRYKVTKRGQDVALRCDPISGHVSLYWYRQALGQGPEFLTYFNYEAQQDKSGLPNDRFSAERPEGSISTLTIQRTEQRDSAMYRCASSLGQNTEAFFGQGTRLTVV.

The chain carries TRBV19 and TRBJ2-7; D perhaps matches TRBD1 (6 bases). The CDR3 spans 12 residues. The germline V gene encodes CDR1 LNHDA and CDR2 SQIVND (reference sequence). V lost 3 bases, J lost 6 bases, and 9 bases lay in between. The CDR3 coding sequence is TGTGCCAGTAGTATGTGGGGGCGCGAGCAGTACTTC. Protein: CASSMWGREQYF.

This chain joins TRBV7-2 and TRBJ2-2; D is perhaps TRBD1 (5 bases). Germline CDR1 SGHTA, CDR2 FQGNSA. The CDR3 extends over 14 amino acids. V gave up 1 base and J gave up 6 bases, with 9 bases separating them. The CDR3 spells CASSLGTRAGELFF. Here the CDR3 DNA reads TGTGCCAGCAGCTTAGGGACACGGGCCGGGGAGCTGTTTTTT.

CDR3 region: CASSLLSSETQYF. CDR3 sequence (DNA): TGTGCCAGCAGCCTATTGTCTTCTGAGACCCAGTACTTC. The chain carries TRBV3-1 (or the pseudogene TRBV3-2) and TRBJ2-5; D is unclear. This CDR3 contains 13 residues. Germline V lookup: CDR1 LGHDT, CDR2 YNNKEL (reference sequence). Trimming took off 4 bases at V and 5 bases at J, with 11 bases between the two ends.

The chain joins TRBV7-2 to TRBJ1-4; a possible D gene is TRBD1 (6 bases). Germline lookup yields CDR1 SGHTA and CDR2 FQGNSA. The CDR3 covers 16 residues. Between the trimmed V and J ends, which lost 2 bases and 6 bases, there was a span of 16 bases. This CDR3 reads CASSLNPGQGYEKLFF. CDR3 nucleotide sequence: TGTGCCAGCAGCTTAAATCCGGGCCAGGGGTATGAAAAACTGTTTTTT.

The chain joins TRBV5-6 to TRBJ2-3; 11 nucleotides match TRBD2. The CDR3 contains 17 residues. The germline CDR1 and CDR2 sequences are SGHDT and YYEEEE. The J segment lost 5 bases and the V segment lost 1 base, leaving 9 bases of the junction unmatched. The DNA for the CDR3 is TGTGCCAGCAGCTTGTGGGTAGCGGGGGGGCCTGGAGATACGCAGTATTTT. This sequence encodes CASSLWVAGGPGDTQYF.

Turning to this clone: One junction end does not reproduce the germline sequence, and a read error may be involved. The chain links TRBV7-9 to TRBJ1-6; D possibly corresponds to TRBD1 (5 bases). Germline assignment: CDR1 SEHNR and CDR2 FQNEAQ (reference sequence). This CDR3 spans 15 amino acids. The CDR3 DNA is TGTGCCAGCAGCTTACAGGGCCCCGATAACTCACCCCTCCACTTT. It encodes CASSLQGPDNSPLHF.

The chain has TRBV4-3 and TRBJ2-2; 9 bases match TRBD2. The CDR3 has 16 amino acids. V gave up 0 bases and J gave up 3 bases; unmatched junction bases: 2. CDR1 is LGHNA and CDR2 is YSLEER in the germline V gene. In DNA, the CDR3 is TGCGCCAGCAGCCAAGAGCTAGCGGGGTACACCGGGGAGCTGTTTTTT. It is translated as CASSQELAGYTGELFF.

The chain joins TRBV15 to TRBJ1-2, with D perhaps matching TRBD1 (6 bases). The CDR3 extends over 17 amino acids. Germline CDR1 is LNHNV and CDR2 is YYDKDF (reference sequence). Trimming removed 0 bases at V and 4 bases at J, with 18 bases between. The CDR3: CATSRDPGARRGYGYTF. Written as DNA, the CDR3 is TGTGCCACCAGCAGAGATCCGGGGGCGCGTCGGGGCTATGGCTACACCTTC. Using reference TRBV15 and TRBJ1-2 for the parts outside the CDR3, the full variable domain is DAMVIQNPRYQVTQFGKPVTLSCSQTLNHNVMYWYQQKSSQAPKLLFHYYDKDFNNEADTPDNFQSRRPNTSFCFLDIRSPGLGDTAMYLCATSRDPGARRGYGYTFGSGTRLTVV.